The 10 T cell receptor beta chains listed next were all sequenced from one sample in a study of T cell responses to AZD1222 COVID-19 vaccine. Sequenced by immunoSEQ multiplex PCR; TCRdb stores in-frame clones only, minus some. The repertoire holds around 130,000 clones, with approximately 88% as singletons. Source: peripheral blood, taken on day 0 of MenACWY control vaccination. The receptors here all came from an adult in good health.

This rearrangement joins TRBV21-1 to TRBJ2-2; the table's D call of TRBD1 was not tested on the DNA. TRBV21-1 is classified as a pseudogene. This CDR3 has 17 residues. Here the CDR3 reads CASSTQRDRVSSGELFF. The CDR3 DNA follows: TGTGCCAGCAGCACCCAACGGGACAGGGTCTCCTCCGGGGAGCTGTTTTTT.

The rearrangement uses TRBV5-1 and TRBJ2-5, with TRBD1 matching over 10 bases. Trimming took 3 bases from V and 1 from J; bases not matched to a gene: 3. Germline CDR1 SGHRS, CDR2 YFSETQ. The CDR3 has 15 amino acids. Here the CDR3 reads CASSSRTGGQETQYF. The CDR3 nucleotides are TGCGCCAGCAGCTCCCGGACAGGGGGCCAAGAGACCCAGTACTTC. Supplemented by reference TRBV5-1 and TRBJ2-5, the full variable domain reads KAGVTQTPRYLIKTRGQQVTLSCSPISGHRSVSWYQQTPGQGLQFLFEYFSETQRNKGNFPGRFSGRQFSNSRSEMNVSTLELGDSALYLCASSSRTGGQETQYFGPGTRLLVL.

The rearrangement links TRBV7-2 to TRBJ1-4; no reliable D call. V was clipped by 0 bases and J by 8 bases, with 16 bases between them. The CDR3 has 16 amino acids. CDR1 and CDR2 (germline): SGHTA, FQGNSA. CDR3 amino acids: CASSLAGVGRREKLFF. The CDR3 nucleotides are TGTGCCAGCAGCTTAGCGGGAGTGGGTCGGCGGGAAAAACTGTTTTTT.

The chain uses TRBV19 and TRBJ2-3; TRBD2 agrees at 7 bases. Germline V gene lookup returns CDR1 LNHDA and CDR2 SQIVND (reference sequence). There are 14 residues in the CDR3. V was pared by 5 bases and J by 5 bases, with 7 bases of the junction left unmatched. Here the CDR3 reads CASSLSGIGDTQYF. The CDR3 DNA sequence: TGTGCCAGTAGTCTAAGCGGGATAGGAGATACGCAGTATTTT.

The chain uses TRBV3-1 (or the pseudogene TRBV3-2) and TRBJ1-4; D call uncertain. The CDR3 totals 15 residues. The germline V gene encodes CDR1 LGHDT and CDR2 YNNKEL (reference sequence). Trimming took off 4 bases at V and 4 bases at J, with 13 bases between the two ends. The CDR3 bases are TGTGCCAGCAGCCGGGAGTCGGTAGTTAATGAAAAACTGTTTTTT. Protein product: CASSRESVVNEKLFF.

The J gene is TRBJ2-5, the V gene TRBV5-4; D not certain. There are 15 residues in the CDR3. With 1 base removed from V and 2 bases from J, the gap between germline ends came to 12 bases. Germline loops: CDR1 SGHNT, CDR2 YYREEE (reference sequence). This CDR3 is CASSLPSQAQETQYF. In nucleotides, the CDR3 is TGTGCCAGCAGCTTGCCTAGTCAGGCACAAGAGACCCAGTACTTC.

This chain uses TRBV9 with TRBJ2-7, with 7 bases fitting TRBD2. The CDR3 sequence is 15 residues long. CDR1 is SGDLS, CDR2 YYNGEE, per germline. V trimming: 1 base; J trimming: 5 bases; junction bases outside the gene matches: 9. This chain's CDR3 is CASSVSGGSLDEQYF. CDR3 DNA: TGTGCCAGCAGCGTAAGTGGCGGGAGTCTCGACGAGCAGTACTTC. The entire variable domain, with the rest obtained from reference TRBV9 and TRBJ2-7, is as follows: DSGVTQTPKHLITATGQRVTLRCSPRSGDLSVYWYQQSLDQGLQFLIQYYNGEERAKGNILERFSAQQFPDLHSELNLSSLELGDSALYFCASSVSGGSLDEQYFGPGTRLTVT.

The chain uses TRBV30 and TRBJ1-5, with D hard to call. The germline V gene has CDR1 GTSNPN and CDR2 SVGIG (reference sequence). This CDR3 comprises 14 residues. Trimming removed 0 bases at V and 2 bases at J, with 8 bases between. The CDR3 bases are TGTGCCTGGAGTGTATCAGGAGGCAATCAGCCCCAGCATTTT. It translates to CAWSVSGGNQPQHF.

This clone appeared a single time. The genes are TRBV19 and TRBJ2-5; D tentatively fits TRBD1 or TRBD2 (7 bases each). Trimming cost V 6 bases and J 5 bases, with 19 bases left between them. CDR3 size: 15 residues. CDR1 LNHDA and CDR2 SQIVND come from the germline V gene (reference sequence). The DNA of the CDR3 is TGTGCCAGTAGCACAGGACATCAGGGGGGGGAGACCCAGTACTTC. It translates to CASSTGHQGGETQYF. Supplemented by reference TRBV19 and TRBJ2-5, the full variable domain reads DGGITQSPKYLFRKEGQNVTLSCEQNLNHDAMYWYRQDPGQGLRLIYYSQIVNDFQKGDIAEGYSVSREKKESFPLTVTSAQKNPTAFYLCASSTGHQGGETQYFGPGTRLLVL.

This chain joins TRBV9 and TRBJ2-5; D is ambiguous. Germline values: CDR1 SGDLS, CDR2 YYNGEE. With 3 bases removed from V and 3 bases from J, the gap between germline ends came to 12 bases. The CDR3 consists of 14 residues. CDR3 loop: CASSDLAGEETQYF. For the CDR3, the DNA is TGTGCCAGCAGCGACTTAGCAGGTGAAGAGACCCAGTACTTC.